Below, one TCR beta chain is given with its context. This specimen comes from a study of blood T cells in healthy people across ages. Primed by a sample-barcoded 5' primer and a J-beta primer mix, a second PCR proceeded for 7 to 11 cycles. TCRdb fed the 5' RACE reads into MiXCR, producing one record per CDR3 protein. Of about 1 million distinct CDR3 sequences listed, 35% to 50% are singletons. The source material was blood. This TCR derives from a woman aged 55-69 years in good health.

The chain's CDR3 is CASSPSGGFGEQYF. In DNA form, the CDR3 reads TGCGCCAGCAGTCCAAGTGGGGGGTTCGGGGAGCAGTACTTC. This chain joins TRBV10-1 and TRBJ2-5; a possible D gene is TRBD2 (6 bases). V was shortened by 5 bases and J by 11 bases, with 21 bases between the two germline ends. Germline V gene data show CDR1 as WNHNN and CDR2 as SYGVQD (reference sequence). The CDR3 has 14 amino acids.